The T cell receptor (beta chain) under discussion was sequenced for a study of blood T cell repertoires in COVID-19. In the source study's methods: It was from reference gene primer amplification that nucleated cell counts were estimated. Sequencing used immunoSEQ multiplex PCR; TCRdb keeps in-frame clones, though not all of them. V and J calls and clone size are copied from that table; D and trimming were computed from the DNA. The sample gives about 89,000 clones, about four fifths of which show up once; approximately 6.3% is in the top ten. This CDR3 spans 14 amino acids. The germline CDR1 and CDR2 sequences are MNHEY and SMNVEV (reference sequence). The ends were cut back, 4 bases at V and 8 bases at J, with 12 bases in the middle.

This clonotype was obtained from a man between 65 and 85 years old with COVID-19, enrolled during active disease. The material sequenced was peripheral blood. The rearrangement joins TRBV27 to TRBJ1-6, with a possible D match to TRBD1 (5 bases). The CDR3 here is CASSSGLGDSPLHF. The CDR3, as DNA: TGTGCCAGCAGTTCAGGGCTCGGAGATTCACCCCTCCACTTT.